This record concerns one T cell receptor (beta chain) sequence. This sample is drawn from a study of Graves' ophthalmopathy and Graves' hyperthyroidism. CDR3 regions of TCR beta were amplified from RNA transcripts. First-round RT-PCR used HTBI primers; second-round multiplex PCR followed. One entry per CDR3 protein results from TCRdb running MiXCR on the multiplex PCR reads. The profile covers some 750,000 distinct CDR3 sequences, with 40% appearing a single time and about 40% taken by the ten largest. This CDR3 comprises 16 residues. Trimming removed 5 bases from V and 0 bases from J, with 17 bases in between. Germline V CDR1 and CDR2: SEHNR, FQNEAQ (reference sequence).

The rearrangement links TRBV7-9 to TRBJ2-7; possible D gene TRBD1, 6 bases. The origin of this receptor is an adult man with Graves' ophthalmopathy. The specimen was peripheral blood. The CDR3 loop is CASSLRGTYLSYEQYF. As DNA, the CDR3 is TGTGCCAGCAGCCTCAGGGGCACATACCTCTCCTACGAGCAGTACTTC.